This entry features one TCR beta chain sequence. The source of the sample is a study of blood T cells in healthy people across ages. A second PCR, run for 7 to 11 cycles, used a sample-barcoded 5' primer plus a J-beta primer mix. Using its own MiXCR run on the 5' RACE reads, TCRdb lists one record per CDR3 protein. The sample yields 850,000 to 1,100,000 distinct CDR3 sequences, more than 30% seen once. Individuals who donated were healthy Caucasians from Russia aged about 6 to 100. The CDR3 contains 13 residues. The germline V and J ends were trimmed by 3 bases and 4 bases, with 9 bases remaining between them. From germline, CDR1 is ENHRY and CDR2 SYGVKD.

The chain couples TRBV10-3 to TRBJ2-5; perhaps TRBD1 as D (5 bases). The sequence came from a man aged 18 to 35 in good health. The sequenced material came from blood. As DNA, the CDR3 is TGTGCCATCAGTGAAGGGGTTCGAGAGACCCAGTACTTC. Its protein product is CAISEGVRETQYF.